The next 15 T cell receptor beta chains were all read from a single sample in a study of CD8+CD57+ T cells in acquired aplastic anemia. Profiling that covered TCR beta VDJ and CDR3 relied on genomic DNA as its template. Via MiXCR, TCRdb re-called the reads, giving one row per CDR3 protein. The sample holds about 16,000 distinct CDR3 sequences, more than 30% seen once. Sequencing involved patients with CD8+CD57+ cell expansion previously shown by flow cytometry. What these receptors recognize is not known. General study points: Measurement in patients showed lower diversity in CD8+CD57+ cells than in total CD4+ and CD8+ pools.

Sequenced: CD8+CD57+ T cells sorted from PBMCs. Subset of the sample: bead-enriched CD8+CD57+ effector memory T cells from SAA patients. The receptors stem from a human donor with aplastic anemia.

This clonotype appeared many times. The V and J genes are TRBV4-1 and TRBJ1-2; D unclear. CDR1 and CDR2 (germline): MGHRA, YSYEKL. The CDR3 loop spans 13 amino acids. V lost 0 bases and J lost 5, with 7 bases in between. The CDR3, as DNA: TGCGCCAGCAGCCAAGAATCCGCTTATGGCTACACCTTC. Amino acids: CASSQESAYGYTF.

This clonotype was seen a few times. The chain has TRBV6-5 and TRBJ1-1; D gene uncertain. The V and J ends lost 2 bases and 5 bases respectively, with 9 bases between them. CDR1 is MNHEY, CDR2 SVGAGI, per germline. The CDR3 sequence is 13 residues long. CDR3 amino acids: CASSYGAGTEAFF. CDR3 nucleotide sequence: TGTGCCAGCAGTTACGGTGCGGGAACTGAAGCTTTCTTT.

V is TRBV2 and J is TRBJ1-1, with D possibly matching TRBD1 (6 bases). Germline CDR1 is SNHLY and CDR2 is FYNNEI. The CDR3 spans 14 residues. V lost 6 bases and J 5 bases, leaving 16 bases between the germline ends. The CDR3 sequence: CASRQTGWGTEAFF. For the CDR3, the DNA is TGTGCCAGCAGGCAAACAGGGTGGGGGACTGAAGCTTTCTTT.

This clonotype was recorded at least ten times. The CDR3 sequence: CASSLASGGTDTQYF. DNA of the CDR3: TGTGCCAGCAGTTTAGCTAGCGGGGGAACAGATACGCAGTATTTT. This sequence joins TRBV12-3 or TRBV12-4 and TRBJ2-3; TRBD2 aligns across 9 bases. The length of the CDR3 is 15 residues. Trimming cost V 0 bases and J 3 bases; bases outside gene matches: 1.

The V gene is TRBV7-9, the J gene TRBJ1-1; D unclear. The V end lost 5 bases, the J end lost 3 bases, and 13 bases lay between the germline ends. CDR1 SEHNR and CDR2 FQNEAQ come from the germline V gene (reference sequence). The CDR3 extends over 14 amino acids. The CDR3 loop is CASSHGVVDTEAFF. The DNA of the CDR3 is TGTGCCAGCAGCCATGGGGTGGTGGACACTGAAGCTTTCTTT.

This clonotype was seen many times. The CDR3 region is CASSHSGGRYNEQFF. CDR3 DNA sequence: TGTGCCAGCAGCCATAGCGGGGGGCGGTACAATGAGCAGTTCTTC. The chain recombines TRBV7-3 with TRBJ2-1; 10 nucleotides line up with TRBD2. V dropped 5 bases and J dropped 4; count of bases not matched to a gene: 5. In germline, CDR1 is SGHTA, CDR2 FQGTGA. The CDR3 has 15 amino acids.

The chain couples TRBV28 to TRBJ2-1, with D perhaps TRBD2 (6 bases). This CDR3 spans 18 amino acids. Germline V CDR1 and CDR2: MDHEN, SYDVKM. V was trimmed by 1 base and J by 0 bases, leaving 16 bases between them. The DNA for the CDR3 is TGTGCCAGCAGTTTATATGGTCGGGCTAGCGTCTCCTACAATGAGCAGTTCTTC. Translating it yields CASSLYGRASVSYNEQFF.

This clonotype was seen once. V and J are TRBV5-4 and TRBJ2-6; D is undetermined. CDR3 length: 15 residues. From germline, CDR1 is SGHNT and CDR2 YYREEE (reference sequence). V was trimmed by 2 bases and J by 0 bases, leaving 6 bases between them. CDR3 DNA sequence: TGTGCCAGCAGCTTAGTCTTCTCTGGGGCCAACGTCCTGACTTTC. It codes for CASSLVFSGANVLTF. The whole variable domain, remainder taken from reference TRBV5-4 and TRBJ2-6, is ETGVTQSPTHLIKTRGQQVTLRCSSQSGHNTVSWYQQALGQGPQFIFQYYREEENGRGNFPPRFSGLQFPNYSSELNVNALELDDSALYLCASSLVFSGANVLTFGAGSRLTVL.

This chain uses TRBV20-1 with TRBJ2-1; D is uncertain. Germline CDR1 DFQATT, CDR2 SNEGSKA (reference sequence). CDR3 size: 15 residues. Trimming shortened V by 5 bases and J by 6 bases, and 20 bases separated the two germline ends. CDR3 amino acids: CSAVNPRVHINEQFF. In nucleotides, the CDR3 is TGCAGTGCTGTCAACCCTCGGGTTCATATCAATGAGCAGTTCTTC.

The chain carries TRBV29-1 and TRBJ1-2; possible D gene TRBD1, 6 bases. Between the trimmed V and J ends, which lost 0 bases and 7 bases, there was a span of 21 bases. Germline CDR1 is SQVTM and CDR2 is ANQGSEA. The CDR3 runs 16 residues. The CDR3 sequence is CSVEDRGQSMLFGYTF. In nucleotides, the CDR3 is TGCAGCGTTGAAGATCGAGGACAGTCTATGCTATTTGGCTACACCTTC. The complete variable domain, with remaining parts taken from reference TRBV29-1 and TRBJ1-2, reads SAVISQKPSRDICQRGTSLTIQCQVDSQVTMMFWYRQQPGQSLTLIATANQGSEATYESGFVIDKFPISRPNLTFSTLTVSNMSPEDSSIYLCSVEDRGQSMLFGYTFGSGTRLTVV.

The V call is TRBV15, the J call TRBJ2-3; 8 nucleotides line up with TRBD1. After removal of 3 bases from V and 4 bases from J, the junction contained 9 bases not matched to a gene. This CDR3 is built from 16 residues. The germline V gene encodes CDR1 LNHNV and CDR2 YYDKDF (reference sequence). The CDR3 loop is CATSSPDRGWADTQYF. The CDR3 DNA follows: TGTGCCACCAGCAGCCCTGACAGGGGTTGGGCAGATACGCAGTATTTT. Full variable domain (remainder filled in from reference TRBV15 and TRBJ2-3): DAMVIQNPRYQVTQFGKPVTLSCSQTLNHNVMYWYQQKSSQAPKLLFHYYDKDFNNEADTPDNFQSRRPNTSFCFLDIRSPGLGDTAMYLCATSSPDRGWADTQYFGPGTRLTVL.

This clonotype was observed a handful of times. The rearrangement links TRBV24-1 to TRBJ2-5; D not certain. The CDR3 is 14 amino acids. Germline assignment: CDR1 KGHDR and CDR2 SFDVKD. Trimming left V 7 bases short and J 4 bases short, with 15 bases between. CDR3 sequence: CATRASRIGETQYF. In nucleotides, the CDR3 is TGTGCCACCAGGGCTTCCAGGATAGGAGAGACCCAGTACTTC.

This clonotype was picked up many times. The chain combines TRBV15 with TRBJ1-6; D is unresolved. Trimming pared 0 bases from V and 9 bases from J, leaving 15 bases between. Germline-derived CDR1 and CDR2 are LNHNV and YYDKDF (reference sequence). The CDR3 length is 16 residues. CDR3 nucleotide sequence: TGTGCCACCAGCAGAGATCGCCTTGGAGGGTTTTCACCCCTCCACTTT. Its translation: CATSRDRLGGFSPLHF.

The chain links TRBV6-1 to TRBJ2-1; 12 positions match TRBD2. Germline lookup yields CDR1 MNHNS and CDR2 SASEGT. Trimming removed 5 bases from V and 7 bases from J; junction bases left unmatched: 9. The CDR3 spans 16 residues. The CDR3 spells CASSPYHLAGGNEQFF. DNA for the CDR3: TGTGCCAGCAGTCCCTACCACCTAGCGGGGGGGAATGAGCAGTTCTTC.

The table lists this clonotype with many counts. The chain recombines TRBV2 with TRBJ2-2; 8 bases map to TRBD1. The CDR3 is made up of 15 amino acids. Germline V CDR1 and CDR2: SNHLY, FYNNEI. The V segment lost 4 bases and the J segment 2 bases; nucleotides outside the gene matches: 3. The CDR3 spells CASSGGTGNTGELFF. In DNA, the CDR3 is TGTGCCAGCAGTGGGGGGACAGGAAACACCGGGGAGCTGTTTTTT.